This T cell receptor (beta chain) came from a study of blood T cell repertoires in COVID-19. Across the whole study: The United States, Italy and Spain were the sources of the acute and convalescent COVID-19 samples. The analysed material was cDNA or gDNA that came from T cells, B-cell-depleted T cells, or PBMCs.

J gave up 2 bases and V 3 bases, and 5 bases lay outside the gene matches. Germline CDR1 reads LNHDA; CDR2 reads SQIVND (reference sequence). CDR3 length: 16 residues. How the authors handled the data: Cell counts per sample came from amplifying reference gene primers. The method was immunoSEQ multiplex PCR; TCRdb's version includes in-frame clones alone and lacks a portion of them. V, J and clone size are those of that table, while D and trimming were read from the DNA. The data show about 270,000 clones, 85% to 90% seen once. The chain joins TRBV19 to TRBJ2-1; TRBD2 matches 9 bases. The sequenced material came from peripheral blood. The source is a human donor in a cohort sampled during active COVID-19. The DNA of the CDR3 is TGTGCCAGTAGTATGTTAGGGACTAGCCCCTACAATGAGCAGTTCTTC. Encoded protein: CASSMLGTSPYNEQFF.